These 23 T cell receptor beta chains came from one sample sequenced in a study of shared clonotypes between healthy human individuals. Measured with immunoSEQ multiplex PCR; TCRdb has only the in-frame clones, and not every one. This table has roughly 1.5 million clones, under 99% appearing once. The sample taken for sequencing was naive CD4+ T cells sorted from blood. The subset denotes: CD45RA+ positively selected. The receptor set was obtained from a young man in good health.

The chain carries TRBV28 and TRBJ2-7; 8 nucleotides align to TRBD2. The germline V gene has CDR1 MDHEN and CDR2 SYDVKM. J gave up 2 bases and V 4 bases, and 13 bases lay outside the gene matches. This CDR3 spans 17 amino acids. The CDR3 DNA is TGTGCCAGCAGTTCTGGCAGGGCGGGGGGAGTAGCCTACGAGCAGTACTTC. Translating it yields CASSSGRAGGVAYEQYF.

The chain is built from TRBV15 and TRBJ2-2, with D unclear. Germline V gene lookup returns CDR1 LNHNV and CDR2 YYDKDF (reference sequence). The CDR3 covers 16 residues. V was trimmed by 1 base and J by 0 bases, leaving 9 bases between them. The CDR3 region is CATSRAIGSNTGELFF. The CDR3 nucleotides are TGTGCCACCAGCAGAGCAATCGGGTCGAACACCGGGGAGCTGTTTTTT.

The chain carries TRBV5-4 and TRBJ2-7; the match to TRBD1 covers 8 bases. Per germline, CDR1 SGHNT and CDR2 YYREEE (reference sequence). CDR3 length: 14 amino acids. V lost 4 bases, J lost 1 base, and 4 bases stayed unmatched. CDR3 sequence (DNA): TGTGCCAGCAGCCAACAGGGGGATTCCTACGAGCAGTACTTC. Its protein product is CASSQQGDSYEQYF.

The J gene is TRBJ2-7, the V gene TRBV13, with 10 bases fitting TRBD2. V was pared by 5 bases and J by 3 bases, with 7 bases of the junction left unmatched. The CDR3 contains 15 residues. Germline CDR1 and CDR2: PRHDT and FYEKMQ (reference sequence). As DNA, the CDR3 is TGTGCCAGCAGCCCCTTAGCGGGAGGCCTCTACGAGCAGTACTTC. It yields the protein CASSPLAGGLYEQYF.

The chain links TRBV13 to TRBJ2-2, with 7 bases lining up with TRBD2. The V gene end was trimmed by 1 base and the J gene end by 3 bases; junction bases not matched to a gene: 8. Germline CDR1 PRHDT, CDR2 FYEKMQ (reference sequence). The CDR3 has 17 amino acids. Here the CDR3 reads CASSLEAGETYTGELFF. CDR3 sequence (DNA): TGTGCCAGCAGCTTAGAGGCGGGAGAGACGTACACCGGGGAGCTGTTTTTT.

V is TRBV7-2 and J is TRBJ2-7, with D perhaps TRBD2 (6 bases). The V end was cut by 4 bases, the J end by 1 base, with 17 bases between. The CDR3 covers 16 residues. CDR1 and CDR2 (germline): SGHTA, FQGNSA. CDR3 protein: CASSSREDWESYEQYF. The CDR3 coding sequence is TGTGCCAGCAGCTCCAGGGAGGACTGGGAATCCTACGAGCAGTACTTC.

The chain has TRBV7-9 and TRBJ2-5, with 8 bases fitting TRBD1. The length of the CDR3 is 14 residues. Germline CDR1 is SEHNR and CDR2 is FQNEAQ (reference sequence). V shed 2 bases, J shed 3 bases, and the junction held 2 bases outside the gene matches. The CDR3 here is CASSLMGQEETQYF. CDR3 bases: TGTGCCAGCAGCTTAATGGGACAGGAAGAGACCCAGTACTTC.

In regard to this clone: Other nucleotide sequences from this sample produce the same CDR3. The gene calls are TRBV14 and TRBJ2-2; D unclear. Trimming removed 1 base at V and 1 base at J, with 4 bases between. The germline gives CDR1 SGHDN, CDR2 FVKESK. The CDR3 sequence is 14 residues long. CDR3: CASSQVRNTGELFF. In DNA form, the CDR3 reads TGTGCCAGCAGCCAAGTCAGGAACACCGGGGAGCTGTTTTTT.

This chain joins TRBV5-8 and TRBJ2-1, with TRBD2 matching 14 bases. The CDR3 has 15 amino acids. Germline CDR1 reads SGHTS; CDR2 reads YDEGEE. J gave up 8 bases and V 5 bases, and 6 bases lay outside the gene matches. CDR3 sequence reads: CASRSGLAGVYEQFF. The CDR3 coding sequence is TGTGCCAGCAGATCGGGACTAGCGGGAGTGTATGAGCAGTTCTTC.

This clone was seen only once. The rearrangement uses TRBV6-1 and TRBJ2-7; D gene ambiguous. Trimming pared 7 bases from V and 2 bases from J, leaving 9 bases between. From germline, CDR1 is MNHNS and CDR2 SASEGT. CDR3 length: 12 residues. The CDR3 region is CASNHITYEQYF. CDR3 bases: TGTGCCAGCAACCACATCACCTACGAGCAGTACTTC.

The sample holds one count of this clone. This sequence joins TRBV28 and TRBJ2-3; D possibly corresponds to TRBD2 (7 bases). Germline V CDR1 and CDR2: MDHEN, SYDVKM. The CDR3 runs 15 residues. Between the trimmed V and J ends, which lost 6 bases and 4 bases, there was a span of 17 bases. The CDR3 nucleotides are TGTGCCAGCAGACCTACTAGGGGGGGGGCAGATACGCAGTATTTT. Its protein product is CASRPTRGGADTQYF.

The V gene is TRBV28, the J gene TRBJ1-1; the D is unclear. The germline V gene encodes CDR1 MDHEN and CDR2 SYDVKM. Trimming pared 6 bases from V and 9 bases from J, leaving 17 bases between. The CDR3 is 13 amino acids. This CDR3 is CASSLTWAGKAFF. The CDR3, as DNA: TGTGCCAGCAGCCTTACCTGGGCAGGCAAAGCTTTCTTT.

In its sample, this clone was seen once. The genes are TRBV27 and TRBJ2-1; 12 nucleotides match TRBD2. Germline trimming cut 5 bases from V and 2 bases from J; bases unmatched to any gene: 4. This CDR3 has 16 amino acids. Germline CDR1 MNHEY, CDR2 SMNVEV (reference sequence). The CDR3 nucleotides read TGTGCCAGCAGTCTGAGGACTAGCGGGACCTACAATGAGCAGTTCTTC. Its protein product is CASSLRTSGTYNEQFF.

The chain couples TRBV19 to TRBJ2-3; 7 bases are shared with TRBD2. In germline, CDR1 is LNHDA, CDR2 SQIVND (reference sequence). The CDR3 is 16 residues long. The V and J ends lost 3 bases and 4 bases, in that order; junction bases with no gene match: 10. CDR3 in amino acids: CASSIWVAGVPDTQYF. The CDR3 bases are TGTGCCAGTAGTATCTGGGTTGCGGGAGTCCCAGATACGCAGTATTTT.

This clone was seen only once. In the same sample, other DNA sequences code for this CDR3. V is TRBV7-2 and J is TRBJ2-7; D ambiguous. Between the trimmed V and J ends, which lost 2 bases and 5 bases, there was a span of 4 bases. CDR3 length equals 11 residues. The germline CDR1 and CDR2 sequences are SGHTA and FQGNSA. Here the CDR3 reads CASSLSNEQYF. The CDR3 DNA follows: TGTGCCAGCAGCTTATCGAACGAGCAGTACTTC.

The chain is built from TRBV7-9 and TRBJ1-5; D unclear. The V and J ends lost 1 base and 1 base respectively, with 11 bases between them. The germline V gene encodes CDR1 SEHNR and CDR2 FQNEAQ (reference sequence). The CDR3 is 16 residues long. The CDR3 DNA reads TGTGCCAGCAGCTTAGGGGTCGGGGAGAGCAATCAGCCCCAGCATTTT. It codes for CASSLGVGESNQPQHF. Filled out from reference TRBV7-9 and TRBJ1-5, the complete variable domain reads DTGVSQNPRHKITKRGQNVTFRCDPISEHNRLYWYRQTLGQGPEFLTYFQNEAQLEKSRLLSDRFSAERPKGSFSTLEIQRTEQGDSAMYLCASSLGVGESNQPQHFGDGTRLSIL.

On this clone itself: Additional DNA sequences in this sample encode the identical CDR3. The chain carries TRBV9 and TRBJ2-3; D gene unclear. The germline V gene encodes CDR1 SGDLS and CDR2 YYNGEE. V lost 3 bases and J lost 0, with 5 bases in between. This CDR3 is built from 13 residues. This CDR3 reads CASSEDSTDTQYF. The DNA for the CDR3 is TGTGCCAGCAGCGAGGACAGCACAGATACGCAGTATTTT.

Concerning this clone itself: One junction end disagrees with the germline gene, perhaps due to a read error. This chain connects TRBV18 to TRBJ2-4, with D unclear. The CDR3 loop spans 12 amino acids. Germline CDR1 is KGHSH and CDR2 is LQKENI. CDR3 loop: CASSPQENIQYF. The CDR3 DNA reads as TGTGCCAGCTCGCCACAAGAGAACATTCAGTACTTC.

This sequence joins TRBV18 and TRBJ2-6, with D perhaps matching TRBD1 (6 bases). Germline CDR1 and CDR2: KGHSH and LQKENI. Trimming shortened V by 2 bases and J by 0 bases, and 17 bases separated the two germline ends. CDR3 length: 19 residues. Here the CDR3 reads CASSPEQGPLRSGANVLTF. The DNA of the CDR3 is TGTGCCAGCTCACCAGAGCAGGGGCCCCTCCGCTCTGGGGCCAACGTCCTGACTTTC.

The V gene is TRBV6-6, the J gene TRBJ1-4, with a tentative D call TRBD1 (6 bases). Trimming took 8 bases from V and 15 from J, leaving 19 bases between them. Germline V gene lookup returns CDR1 MNHNY and CDR2 SVGAGI (reference sequence). This CDR3 has 12 amino acids. CDR3 loop: CASSGDKTELFF. Written as DNA, the CDR3 is TGTGCCAGCTCGGGGGACAAGACAGAATTGTTTTTT.

The chain has TRBV4-2 and TRBJ2-3; no reliable D call. There are 17 residues in the CDR3. V lost 0 bases and J 0 bases, leaving 13 bases between the germline ends. The germline CDR1 and CDR2 sequences are LGHNA and YNFKEQ. The CDR3 region is CASSQDGPYESTDTQYF. The CDR3 coding sequence is TGTGCCAGCAGCCAAGATGGGCCGTACGAGAGCACAGATACGCAGTATTTT.

This sequence joins TRBV10-1 and TRBJ1-1; 7 bases line up with TRBD1. V trimming: 3 bases; J trimming: 1 base; junction bases outside the gene matches: 11. The CDR3 totals 17 residues. Germline CDR1 is WNHNN and CDR2 is SYGVQD (reference sequence). For the CDR3, the DNA is TGCGCCAGCAGTGAAGGGGGCGCAGGGCCCAAGAACACTGAAGCTTTCTTT. Encoded protein: CASSEGGAGPKNTEAFF.

V and J are TRBV27 and TRBJ1-1; D gene unclear. Trimming pared 5 bases from V and 3 bases from J, leaving 19 bases between. Germline V CDR1 and CDR2: MNHEY, SMNVEV (reference sequence). This CDR3 is 16 amino acids long. The CDR3 DNA reads as TGTGCCAGCAGTCTAGGACGAGGGTTTGCGGACACTGAAGCTTTCTTT. Translation: CASSLGRGFADTEAFF.